The 10 T cell receptor beta chains in this list originate from one sample, sequenced in a study of molecular identifiers for immune sequencing clone quantification. TCRdb reprocessed the PCR reads with MiXCR, giving one entry per CDR3 protein. The data hold about 640,000 distinct CDR3 sequences, with just under 20% observed a single time. Sequenced input: naive CD8+ T cells from blood, with Jurkat cell RNA spiked in. Subset noted: FACS-sorted CD8+CD4-CCR7+CD45RA+ naive T cells. The receptors were gathered from a human donor in good health. Some libraries in this study had Jurkat cell RNA spiked in.

This clonotype has a handful of counts. This chain connects TRBV27 to TRBJ2-3; 8 nucleotides agree with TRBD2. Germline CDR1 is MNHEY and CDR2 is SMNVEV (reference sequence). The length of the CDR3 is 17 residues. V lost 4 bases and J lost 4; bases outside the gene matches: 13. CDR3 amino acids: CASSSGGVWGSSDTQYF. The CDR3 DNA reads as TGTGCCAGCAGTTCGGGGGGGGTTTGGGGGAGCTCAGATACGCAGTATTTT.

This clonotype showed up many times. V and J are TRBV6-5 and TRBJ2-2, with D perhaps matching TRBD1 (7 bases). This CDR3 comprises 15 residues. Between the trimmed V and J ends, which lost 5 bases and 4 bases, there was a span of 14 bases. CDR1 and CDR2 (germline): MNHEY, SVGAGI. DNA for the CDR3: TGTGCCAGCAGTAAGGAGGGGGCGAGCACCGGGGAGCTGTTTTTT. Translating gives CASSKEGASTGELFF.

The rearrangement uses TRBV11-3 and TRBJ2-3; tentative D call: TRBD2 (7 bases). The CDR3 loop spans 15 amino acids. Trimming cost V 0 bases and J 2 bases, with 9 bases left between them. CDR1 is SGHNT and CDR2 is YENEEA in the germline V gene. The CDR3 protein is CASSLEGGPTDTQYF. The CDR3 region has the DNA TGTGCCAGCAGCTTAGAGGGGGGGCCCACAGATACGCAGTATTTT. Based on the CDR3 plus reference TRBV11-3 and TRBJ2-3, the full variable domain is EAGVVQSPRYKIIEKKQPVAFWCNPISGHNTLYWYLQNLGQGPELLIRYENEEAVDDSQLPKDRFSAERLKGVDSTLKIQPAELGDSAVYLCASSLEGGPTDTQYFGPGTRLTVL.

With regard to this clonotype: With a much larger clone just one base away, this may be a read error. The rearrangement joins TRBV7-2 to TRBJ2-1, with D tentatively TRBD1 (6 bases). The ends were cut back, 11 bases at V and 4 bases at J, with 21 bases in the middle. CDR3 length: 15 amino acids. CDR1 is SGHTA, CDR2 FQGNSA, per germline. CDR3 residues: CACKTDSYMYNEQFF. CDR3 DNA: TGTGCCTGCAAGACGGACAGTTACATGTACAATGAGCAGTTCTTC.

This clonotype was observed at least ten times. The V and J genes are TRBV7-9 and TRBJ1-4, with D unresolved. V was cut by 6 bases and J by 3 bases, with 8 bases left in between. The CDR3 totals 13 residues. Per the germline V gene, CDR1 is SEHNR and CDR2 is FQNEAQ (reference sequence). CDR3 loop: CASRRTPNEKLFF. CDR3 coding DNA: TGTGCCAGCAGGAGGACCCCTAATGAAAAACTGTTTTTT.

At least ten counts were recorded for this clonotype. The chain links TRBV29-1 to TRBJ1-4; 8 nucleotides align to TRBD1. After removal of 3 bases from V and 2 bases from J, the junction contained 2 bases not matched to a gene. The CDR3 has 14 residues. Germline CDR1 is SQVTM and CDR2 is ANQGSEA. CDR3 region: CSVDWTGTNEKLFF. CDR3 DNA sequence: TGCAGCGTTGATTGGACAGGGACTAATGAAAAACTGTTTTTT.

There are a few counts of this clonotype. This sequence joins TRBV12-3 or TRBV12-4 and TRBJ2-5; 9 nucleotides agree with TRBD2. This CDR3 has 15 residues. The J segment lost 5 bases and the V segment lost 2 bases, leaving 6 bases of the junction unmatched. The CDR3 loop reads CASSLKGLAKETQYF. Here the CDR3 DNA reads TGTGCCAGCAGTTTAAAGGGACTAGCAAAGGAGACCCAGTACTTC.

This clonotype was seen just once. CDR3 loop: CASSEILAGGPYEQFF. CDR3 DNA: TGTGCCAGCAGTGAAATACTAGCGGGGGGGCCCTATGAGCAGTTCTTC. The genes are TRBV27 and TRBJ2-1; the match to TRBD2 covers 13 bases. CDR1 MNHEY and CDR2 SMNVEV come from the germline V gene (reference sequence). The CDR3 totals 16 residues. With V trimmed by 5 bases and J by 8 bases, 9 bases remained unmatched.

This clonotype was observed at least ten times. This chain connects TRBV2 to TRBJ2-6, with D hard to call. CDR1 is SNHLY and CDR2 is FYNNEI in the germline V gene. CDR3 length equals 15 residues. V was pared by 8 bases and J by 0 bases, with 11 bases between. The CDR3 sequence: CASDPYSSGANVLTF. DNA of the CDR3: TGTGCCAGCGACCCCTACAGCTCTGGGGCCAACGTCCTGACTTTC.

Remarks on this clonotype: Here the CDR3 omits its conserved ending phenylalanine or tryptophan, so a read error is the likely source. The rearrangement links TRBV7-2 to TRBJ2-3; 8 nucleotides align to TRBD1. The V and J ends lost 1 base and 1 base, in that order; junction bases with no gene match: 1. The germline CDR1 and CDR2 sequences are SGHTA and FQGNSA. This CDR3 contains 15 residues. The chain's CDR3 is CASSLVTGGTDTQYS. CDR3 nucleotide sequence: TGTGCCAGCAGCTTAGTGACAGGGGGCACAGATACGCAGTATTCT.